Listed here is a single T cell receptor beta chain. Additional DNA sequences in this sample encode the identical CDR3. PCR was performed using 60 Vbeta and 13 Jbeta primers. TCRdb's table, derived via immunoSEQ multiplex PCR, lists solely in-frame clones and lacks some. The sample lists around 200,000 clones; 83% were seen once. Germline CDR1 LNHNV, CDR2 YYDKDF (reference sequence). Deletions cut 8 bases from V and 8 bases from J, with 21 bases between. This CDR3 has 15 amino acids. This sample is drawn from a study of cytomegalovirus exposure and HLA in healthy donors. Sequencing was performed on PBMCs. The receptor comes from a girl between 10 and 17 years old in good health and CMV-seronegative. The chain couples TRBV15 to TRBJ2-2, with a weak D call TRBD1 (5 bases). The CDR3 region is CATSTRTLLQGELFF. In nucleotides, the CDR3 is TGTGCCACCTCGACACGGACACTATTGCAGGGGGAGCTGTTTTTT.